The sequence of this T cell receptor beta chain was determined in a study of cytomegalovirus exposure and HLA in healthy donors. Amplification used 60 Vbeta primers and 13 Jbeta primers. This table comes from immunoSEQ multiplex PCR, and its TCRdb copy is limited to in-frame clones, with some not included. The sample yields about 270,000 clones, roughly 88% seen once. These donors counted as nominally healthy when sampled, but unrecorded immune exposures were likely. Concerning this clone: Other DNA variants within this sample encode the same CDR3.

The sequence came from a man aged 40-55 years in good health and CMV-seropositive. The specimen sequenced was PBMCs.

The CDR3 bases are TGCGCCAGCAGCTTGAGCGGGTACGAGCAGTACTTC. This codes for CASSLSGYEQYF. The gene calls are TRBV5-1 and TRBJ2-7; maybe TRBD2 (6 bases). The CDR3 runs to 12 residues. Germline V CDR1 and CDR2: SGHRS, YFSETQ. V was shortened by 1 base and J by 4 bases, with 6 bases between the two germline ends.